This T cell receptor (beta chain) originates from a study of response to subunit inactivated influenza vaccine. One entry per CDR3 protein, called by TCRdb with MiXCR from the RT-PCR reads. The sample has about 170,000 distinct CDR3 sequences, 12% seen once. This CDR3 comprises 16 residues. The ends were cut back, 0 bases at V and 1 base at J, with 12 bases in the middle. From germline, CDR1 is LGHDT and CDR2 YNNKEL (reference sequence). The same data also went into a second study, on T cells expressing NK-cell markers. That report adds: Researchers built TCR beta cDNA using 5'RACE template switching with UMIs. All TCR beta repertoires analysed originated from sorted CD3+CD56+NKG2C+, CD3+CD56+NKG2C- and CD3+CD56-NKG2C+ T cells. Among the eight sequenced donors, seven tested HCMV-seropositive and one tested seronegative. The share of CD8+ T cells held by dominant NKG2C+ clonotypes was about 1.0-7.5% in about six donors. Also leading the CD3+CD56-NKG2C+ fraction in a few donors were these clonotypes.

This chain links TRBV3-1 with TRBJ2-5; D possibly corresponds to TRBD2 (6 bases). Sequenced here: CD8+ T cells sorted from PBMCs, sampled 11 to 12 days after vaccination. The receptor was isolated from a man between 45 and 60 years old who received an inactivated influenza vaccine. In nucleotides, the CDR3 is TGTGCCAGCAGCCAAGATTTCGCGGGAACCCAAGAGACCCAGTACTTC. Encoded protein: CASSQDFAGTQETQYF.